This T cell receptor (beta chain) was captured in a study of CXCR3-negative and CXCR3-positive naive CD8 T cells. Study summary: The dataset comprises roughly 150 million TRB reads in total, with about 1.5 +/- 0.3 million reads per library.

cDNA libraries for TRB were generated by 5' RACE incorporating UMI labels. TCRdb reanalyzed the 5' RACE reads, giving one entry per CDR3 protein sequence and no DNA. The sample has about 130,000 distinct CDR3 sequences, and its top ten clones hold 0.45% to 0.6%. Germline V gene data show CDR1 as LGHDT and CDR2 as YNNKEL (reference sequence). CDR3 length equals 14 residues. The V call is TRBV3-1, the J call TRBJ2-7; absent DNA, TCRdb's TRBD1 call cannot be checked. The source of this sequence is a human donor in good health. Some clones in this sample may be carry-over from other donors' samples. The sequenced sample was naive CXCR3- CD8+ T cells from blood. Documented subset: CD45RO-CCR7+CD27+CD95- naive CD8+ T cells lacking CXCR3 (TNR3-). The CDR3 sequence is CASSQDREVDEQYF.